Listed below are T cell receptor beta chains from one sample, sequenced in a study of OX40 agonist ivuxolimab in advanced cancers. Sequencing was performed with immunoSEQ multiplex PCR; in TCRdb, only in-frame clones are kept and a portion is missing. The sample shows tens of thousands of clones, 89% of them seen only once. Sequenced here: CD4+ or CD8+ T cells sorted from blood, sampled in a trial of the OX40 agonist ivuxolimab. The origin of the receptors is an adult with an advanced solid tumor such as melanoma, head and neck, liver or kidney cancer. Each CDR3 is given with its conserved first and last residue. The order of the fields is J gene, V gene, clone size, D gene, CDR3 protein, CDR3 DNA. D genes are given only for firm matches. Some rows have no size entry. The others give once, few or many, or a class for an expanded clone.

>TRBJ2-1|TRBV5-4|NA|TRBD2
CASRLAGGYNEQFF
TGTGCCAGCAGATTAGCGGGGGGGTACAATGAGCAGTTCTTC
>TRBJ1-4|TRBV6-6|NA|NA
CASSYSGGEKLFF
TGTGCCAGCAGTTACTCGGGGGGTGAAAAACTGTTTTTT
>TRBJ1-1|TRBV5-4|NA|NA
CASSPDLGPRTEAFF
TGTGCCAGCAGCCCCGACCTGGGACCGCGGACTGAAGCTTTCTTT
>TRBJ1-6|TRBV10-1|NA|NA
CATLMGGGDAYNSPLHF
TGCGCCACCCTTATGGGCGGGGGAGACGCCTATAATTCACCCCTCCACTTT
>TRBJ1-2|TRBV30|few|NA
CAWTSGAAGYTF
TGTGCCTGGACCTCAGGGGCGGCTGGCTACACCTTC
>TRBJ2-7|TRBV6-5|NA|NA
CASSYSGAGRSYEQYF
TGTGCCAGCAGTTACTCGGGGGCAGGTCGATCCTACGAGCAGTACTTC
>TRBJ1-6|TRBV2|NA|NA
CASSGVSGNSPLHF
TGTGCCAGCAGTGGGGTGTCAGGTAATTCACCCCTCCACTTT
>TRBJ1-2|TRBV11-2|NA|TRBD1
CASSFRQGAHGYTF
TGTGCCAGCAGCTTCCGACAGGGGGCGCATGGCTACACCTTC
>TRBJ1-1|TRBV7-9|NA|TRBD1
CASSPDRVNTEAFF
TGTGCCAGCAGCCCAGACAGGGTGAACACTGAAGCTTTCTTT
>TRBJ1-1|TRBV5-4|NA|NA
CASSRTVNTEAFF
TGTGCCAGCAGCAGGACGGTGAACACTGAAGCTTTCTTT
>TRBJ2-7|TRBV5-1|once|NA
CASSPGALSSYEQYF
TGCGCCAGCAGCCCGGGGGCGCTGAGCTCCTACGAGCAGTACTTC
>TRBJ1-6|TRBV5-1|NA|NA
CASSASEGQSSYNSPLHF
TGCGCCAGCAGCGCCAGCGAAGGTCAGAGCTCCTATAATTCACCCCTCCACTTT
>TRBJ2-2|TRBV5-6|NA|NA
CASSPLVWAPDTGELFF
TGTGCCAGCAGCCCACTGGTATGGGCGCCTGACACCGGGGAGCTGTTTTTT
>TRBJ2-1|TRBV30|NA|NA
CASGTRYNEQFF
TGTGCCTCCGGGACACGCTACAATGAGCAGTTCTTC
>TRBJ1-4|TRBV12-5|NA|NA
CASGLVRQGANEKLFF
TGTGCTAGTGGTTTGGTCAGGCAGGGTGCTAATGAAAAACTGTTTTTT
>TRBJ2-7|TRBV10-3|NA|TRBD1
CAISDLGTGVEQYF
TGTGCCATCAGTGATTTGGGGACAGGGGTCGAGCAGTACTTC
>TRBJ2-6|TRBV18|NA|TRBD1
CASSPRDRVLSGANVLTF
TGTGCCAGCTCACCACGGGACAGGGTACTCTCTGGGGCCAACGTCCTGACTTTC
>TRBJ1-6|TRBV6-5|NA|NA
CASSHDLSYNSPLHF
TGTGCCAGCAGTCACGACCTCTCCTATAATTCACCCCTCCACTTT
>TRBJ2-1|TRBV6-1|NA|TRBD1
CASSVGQGLVDEQFF
TGTGCCAGCAGTGTAGGACAGGGGTTGGTCGATGAGCAGTTCTTC
>TRBJ1-1|TRBV4-1|NA|NA
CASSHPGGVNTEAFF
TGCGCCAGCAGCCACCCGGGTGGGGTAAACACTGAAGCTTTCTTT
>TRBJ1-1|TRBV29-1|NA|NA
CSGRGQGNTEAFF
TGCAGCGGGCGGGGGCAGGGCAACACTGAAGCTTTCTTT
>TRBJ2-7|TRBV5-1|NA|TRBD1
CASSLGLISGQGAHEQYF
TGCGCCAGCAGCTTGGGCCTAATCTCGGGACAGGGGGCACACGAGCAGTACTTC
>TRBJ1-5|TRBV18|once|TRBD1
CASSPQGTGNQPQHF
TGTGCCAGCTCACCGCAAGGGACAGGCAATCAGCCCCAGCATTTT
>TRBJ1-4|TRBV4-1|NA|TRBD1
CASSQAGTGGTNEKLFF
TGCGCCAGCAGCCAGGCCGGGACAGGGGGTACTAATGAAAAACTGTTTTTT
>TRBJ1-4|TRBV14|NA|NA
CASSRAKGRGEKLFF
TGTGCCAGCAGCCGGGCCAAAGGGAGAGGTGAAAAACTGTTTTTT
>TRBJ1-2|TRBV6-5|NA|NA
CASSYIVSYGYTF
TGTGCCAGCAGTTACATCGTCAGCTATGGCTACACCTTC
>TRBJ1-1|TRBV18|NA|TRBD1
CASSVSGQAFTEAFF
TGTGCCAGCTCAGTATCGGGACAGGCGTTCACTGAAGCTTTCTTT
>TRBJ1-4|TRBV11-2|NA|TRBD1
CASSARPGQGHNEKLFF
TGTGCCAGCAGCGCTCGACCGGGACAGGGACATAATGAAAAACTGTTTTTT
>TRBJ2-7|TRBV6-5|NA|TRBD1
CASSATTGGLEQYF
TGTGCCAGCAGTGCGACGACAGGGGGCTTAGAGCAGTACTTC
>TRBJ2-7|TRBV29-1|NA|TRBD1
CSVAKDRGGYEQYF
TGCAGCGTAGCCAAGGACAGGGGAGGATACGAGCAGTACTTC
>TRBJ1-1|TRBV7-8|NA|NA
CASSLDRANTEAFF
TGTGCCAGCAGCTTAGACAGGGCGAACACTGAAGCTTTCTTT
>TRBJ2-7|TRBV6-1|NA|NA
CASSAPNEQYF
TGTGCCAGTAGCGCACCGAACGAGCAGTACTTC